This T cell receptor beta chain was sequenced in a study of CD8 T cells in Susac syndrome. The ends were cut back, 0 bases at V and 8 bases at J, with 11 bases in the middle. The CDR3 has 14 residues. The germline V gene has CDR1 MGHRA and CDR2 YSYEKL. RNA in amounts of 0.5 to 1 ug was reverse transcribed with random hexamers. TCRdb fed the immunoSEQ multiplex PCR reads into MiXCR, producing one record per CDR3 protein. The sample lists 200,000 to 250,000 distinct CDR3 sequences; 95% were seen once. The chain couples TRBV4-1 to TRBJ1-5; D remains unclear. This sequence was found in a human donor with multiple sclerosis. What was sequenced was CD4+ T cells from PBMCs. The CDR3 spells CASSQDFGWEPQHF. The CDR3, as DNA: TGCGCCAGCAGCCAAGATTTTGGCTGGGAGCCCCAGCATTTT.